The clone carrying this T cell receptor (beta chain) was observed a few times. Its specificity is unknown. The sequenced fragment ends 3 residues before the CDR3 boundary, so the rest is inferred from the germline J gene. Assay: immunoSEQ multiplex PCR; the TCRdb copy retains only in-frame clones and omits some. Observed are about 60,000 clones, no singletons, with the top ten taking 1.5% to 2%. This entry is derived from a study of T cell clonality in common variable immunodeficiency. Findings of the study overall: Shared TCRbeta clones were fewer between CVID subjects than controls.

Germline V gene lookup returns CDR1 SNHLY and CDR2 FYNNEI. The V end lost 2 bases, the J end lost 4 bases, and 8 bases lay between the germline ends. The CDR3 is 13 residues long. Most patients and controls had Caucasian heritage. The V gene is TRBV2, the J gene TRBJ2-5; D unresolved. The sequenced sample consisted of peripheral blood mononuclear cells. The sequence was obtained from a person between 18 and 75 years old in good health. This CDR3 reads CASSEIRVETQYF. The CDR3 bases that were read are TGTGCCAGCAGTGAAATCCGCGTAGAGACC.